The rows below give T cell receptor beta chains drawn from one sample of a study of identical twins. TCRdb used MiXCR to reprocess the 5' RACE reads, holding one entry per CDR3 protein. The sample lists 200,000 to 250,000 distinct CDR3 sequences, approximately 5.9% seen once, with 13% to 15% in the top ten. The sample was also reused in another study, on T cells expressing NK-cell markers.

The sample taken for sequencing was CD8+ T cells sorted from blood. Source of these receptors: a woman aged 18-30 years in good health. Both conserved end residues are part of each CDR3. Fields, in order: D gene, clone size, V gene, J gene, CDR3 protein, CDR3 DNA. D genes are given only for firm matches. Part of the rows lack a size; the others show once, few, many or a class for expanded clones.

D gene: TRBD1
clone size: many
V gene: TRBV12-3/TRBV12-4
J gene: TRBJ2-7
CDR3 protein: CASRLGQGRSYEQYF
CDR3 DNA: TGTGCCAGCAGGCTAGGACAGGGTCGCTCCTACGAGCAGTACTTC

D gene: TRBD1
clone size: few
V gene: TRBV4-3
J gene: TRBJ2-2
CDR3 protein: CASSQDSTGVLGGELFF
CDR3 DNA: TGCGCCAGCAGCCAAGATTCTACAGGGGTTTTGGGCGGGGAGCTGTTTTTT

D gene: TRBD1
clone size: few
V gene: TRBV20-1
J gene: TRBJ1-1
CDR3 protein: CSAWTGVTEAFF
CDR3 DNA: TGCAGTGCCTGGACAGGGGTCACTGAAGCTTTCTTT

D gene: NA
clone size: few
V gene: TRBV7-3
J gene: TRBJ1-3
CDR3 protein: CASSPTGNTIYF
CDR3 DNA: TGTGCCAGCAGCCCAACTGGAAACACCATATATTTT

D gene: NA
clone size: NA
V gene: TRBV5-5
J gene: TRBJ1-1
CDR3 protein: CASSPTMSTEAFF
CDR3 DNA: TGTGCCAGCAGCCCCACTATGAGCACTGAAGCTTTCTTT

D gene: NA
clone size: NA
V gene: TRBV7-2
J gene: TRBJ2-3
CDR3 protein: CASSLGSGPDTQYF
CDR3 DNA: TGTGCCAGCAGCTTAGGGTCAGGGCCAGATACGCAGTATTTT

D gene: NA
clone size: NA
V gene: TRBV12-3/TRBV12-4
J gene: TRBJ2-2
CDR3 protein: CAILLGVGELFF
CDR3 DNA: TGTGCCATCCTCCTAGGCGTGGGGGAGCTGTTTTTT

D gene: NA
clone size: NA
V gene: TRBV4-3
J gene: TRBJ1-1
CDR3 protein: CASSQETGSTEAFF
CDR3 DNA: TGCGCCAGCAGCCAGGAAACAGGGTCCACTGAAGCTTTCTTT

D gene: TRBD1
clone size: few
V gene: TRBV4-1
J gene: TRBJ1-1
CDR3 protein: CASSGTGPEAFF
CDR3 DNA: TGCGCCAGCAGCGGGACAGGGCCTGAAGCTTTCTTT

D gene: NA
clone size: many
V gene: TRBV20-1
J gene: TRBJ1-4
CDR3 protein: CSARAPQGGKLFF
CDR3 DNA: TGCAGTGCTAGAGCACCCCAGGGTGGAAAACTGTTTTTT

D gene: NA
clone size: many
V gene: TRBV3-1
J gene: TRBJ2-1
CDR3 protein: CASSELINEQFF
CDR3 DNA: TGTGCCAGCAGCGAACTGATCAATGAGCAGTTCTTC

D gene: TRBD2
clone size: few
V gene: TRBV7-2
J gene: TRBJ2-1
CDR3 protein: CASSLARPSGSKYNEQFF
CDR3 DNA: TGTGCCAGCAGCTTAGCGCGGCCTAGCGGGAGCAAGTACAATGAGCAGTTCTTC

D gene: NA
clone size: many
V gene: TRBV12-3/TRBV12-4
J gene: TRBJ1-2
CDR3 protein: CASSSPGWANGYTF
CDR3 DNA: TGTGCCAGCAGTTCCCCGGGGTGGGCGAATGGCTACACCTTC

D gene: NA
clone size: NA
V gene: TRBV6-5
J gene: TRBJ2-5
CDR3 protein: CASSYGQGTTQYF
CDR3 DNA: TGTGCCAGCAGTTACGGCCAGGGTACGACCCAGTACTTC

D gene: TRBD1
clone size: NA
V gene: TRBV4-1
J gene: TRBJ2-7
CDR3 protein: CASSQVKGQGHEQYF
CDR3 DNA: TGCGCCAGCAGCCAAGTAAAAGGACAGGGCCACGAGCAGTACTTC

D gene: TRBD2
clone size: many
V gene: TRBV29-1
J gene: TRBJ2-1
CDR3 protein: CSVIIMSSGRVYNEQFF
CDR3 DNA: TGCAGCGTGATTATTATGTCTAGCGGGAGAGTTTACAATGAGCAGTTCTTC

D gene: NA
clone size: few
V gene: TRBV12-3/TRBV12-4
J gene: TRBJ1-2
CDR3 protein: CASSRHLVDYGYTF
CDR3 DNA: TGTGCCAGCAGCCGCCACCTGGTGGACTATGGCTACACCTTC

D gene: NA
clone size: NA
V gene: TRBV9
J gene: TRBJ2-7
CDR3 protein: CASSTGTTWDYEQYF
CDR3 DNA: TGTGCCAGCAGCACAGGGACAACCTGGGACTACGAGCAGTACTTC

D gene: TRBD2
clone size: NA
V gene: TRBV3-1
J gene: TRBJ2-1
CDR3 protein: CASSRERGVLIEQFF
CDR3 DNA: TGTGCCAGCAGCCGGGAGCGGGGGGTTCTAATAGAGCAGTTCTTC

D gene: TRBD2
clone size: few
V gene: TRBV29-1
J gene: TRBJ2-2
CDR3 protein: CSGGGNTGELFF
CDR3 DNA: TGCAGCGGGGGGGGAAACACCGGGGAGCTGTTTTTT

D gene: NA
clone size: NA
V gene: TRBV6-1
J gene: TRBJ2-7
CDR3 protein: CASSRIWGHYEQYF
CDR3 DNA: TGTGCCAGCAGTAGGATTTGGGGCCACTACGAGCAGTACTTC

D gene: NA
clone size: NA
V gene: TRBV7-2
J gene: TRBJ2-7
CDR3 protein: CASSHVNPGYSYEQYF
CDR3 DNA: TGTGCCAGCAGCCACGTCAATCCCGGGTATTCCTACGAGCAGTACTTC

D gene: TRBD2
clone size: many
V gene: TRBV15
J gene: TRBJ2-5
CDR3 protein: CATSRGTSGTQETQYF
CDR3 DNA: TGTGCCACCAGCAGAGGGACTAGCGGGACCCAAGAGACCCAGTACTTC

D gene: NA
clone size: few
V gene: TRBV7-7
J gene: TRBJ1-1
CDR3 protein: CASSRLQGSTEAFF
CDR3 DNA: TGTGCTAGCAGCCGCCTTCAGGGAAGCACTGAAGCTTTCTTT

D gene: NA
clone size: NA
V gene: TRBV9
J gene: TRBJ2-4
CDR3 protein: CASSDGNNIQYF
CDR3 DNA: TGTGCCAGCAGCGACGGGAACAACATTCAGTACTTC

D gene: NA
clone size: many
V gene: TRBV4-3
J gene: TRBJ2-7
CDR3 protein: CASSQDNAADEQYF
CDR3 DNA: TGCGCCAGCAGCCAAGATAACGCAGCTGACGAGCAGTACTTC

D gene: TRBD1
clone size: many
V gene: TRBV5-1
J gene: TRBJ1-1
CDR3 protein: CASSSDRGKGTEAFF
CDR3 DNA: TGCGCCAGCAGCTCGGACAGGGGAAAAGGCACTGAAGCTTTCTTT

D gene: NA
clone size: many
V gene: TRBV10-2
J gene: TRBJ2-7
CDR3 protein: CASRTSYEQYF
CDR3 DNA: TGCGCCAGCAGGACAAGCTACGAGCAGTACTTC

D gene: NA
clone size: few
V gene: TRBV7-2
J gene: TRBJ1-1
CDR3 protein: CASSLPLARPVNTEAFF
CDR3 DNA: TGTGCCAGCAGCTTACCCTTGGCACGCCCGGTGAACACTGAAGCTTTCTTT

D gene: TRBD1
clone size: NA
V gene: TRBV4-1
J gene: TRBJ2-7
CDR3 protein: CASSQSWDRDHEQYF
CDR3 DNA: TGCGCCAGCAGCCAATCCTGGGACAGGGACCACGAGCAGTACTTC

D gene: NA
clone size: NA
V gene: TRBV12-5
J gene: TRBJ2-7
CDR3 protein: CASGLVLRDEQYF
CDR3 DNA: TGTGCTAGTGGTTTGGTACTAAGGGACGAGCAGTACTTC

D gene: NA
clone size: many
V gene: TRBV29-1
J gene: TRBJ1-1
CDR3 protein: CSVLQGGGGEAFF
CDR3 DNA: TGCAGCGTTTTACAGGGCGGGGGTGGTGAAGCTTTCTTT

D gene: NA
clone size: NA
V gene: TRBV4-3
J gene: TRBJ2-1
CDR3 protein: CASSHQGLFSDPQFF
CDR3 DNA: TGCGCCAGCAGCCATCAGGGACTCTTCTCTGACCCGCAGTTCTTC

D gene: TRBD2
clone size: NA
V gene: TRBV9
J gene: TRBJ2-7
CDR3 protein: CASSVGGGTLYEQYF
CDR3 DNA: TGTGCCAGCAGCGTAGGCGGGGGGACCCTCTACGAGCAGTACTTC

D gene: NA
clone size: NA
V gene: TRBV12-5
J gene: TRBJ2-1
CDR3 protein: CASAPGWGTYNEQFF
CDR3 DNA: TGTGCTAGTGCCCCCGGGTGGGGAACCTACAATGAGCAGTTCTTC

D gene: TRBD1
clone size: NA
V gene: TRBV7-2
J gene: TRBJ2-7
CDR3 protein: CASSKGQVDTYEQYF
CDR3 DNA: TGTGCCAGCAGCAAGGGACAGGTCGATACCTACGAGCAGTACTTC

D gene: TRBD1
clone size: NA
V gene: TRBV20-1
J gene: TRBJ1-1
CDR3 protein: CSARDRGQGTNTEAFF
CDR3 DNA: TGCAGTGCTAGAGATCGTGGACAGGGTACGAACACTGAAGCTTTCTTT

D gene: NA
clone size: many
V gene: TRBV18
J gene: TRBJ1-2
CDR3 protein: CASSPPNYRVVDGYTF
CDR3 DNA: TGTGCCAGCTCACCACCGAACTATAGGGTTGTGGATGGCTACACCTTC

D gene: NA
clone size: many
V gene: TRBV10-2
J gene: TRBJ1-6
CDR3 protein: CASSRGQSSYNSPLHF
CDR3 DNA: TGCGCCAGCAGTCGAGGACAGAGCTCCTATAATTCACCCCTCCACTTT

D gene: NA
clone size: many
V gene: TRBV7-2
J gene: TRBJ2-1
CDR3 protein: CASSPVGDEQFF
CDR3 DNA: TGTGCCAGCAGCCCCGTTGGTGATGAGCAGTTCTTC

D gene: NA
clone size: many
V gene: TRBV12-3/TRBV12-4
J gene: TRBJ2-1
CDR3 protein: CASRVNSGNNEQFF
CDR3 DNA: TGTGCCAGCAGGGTCAACTCGGGGAACAATGAGCAGTTCTTC

D gene: TRBD2
clone size: many
V gene: TRBV11-2
J gene: TRBJ2-1
CDR3 protein: CASSLVLAGHNEQFF
CDR3 DNA: TGTGCCAGCAGCTTAGTATTAGCGGGGCACAATGAGCAGTTCTTC

D gene: NA
clone size: few
V gene: TRBV18
J gene: TRBJ2-2
CDR3 protein: CASSPTQVRITTGELFF
CDR3 DNA: TGTGCCAGCTCACCCACACAGGTTCGGATTACCACCGGGGAGCTGTTTTTT

D gene: NA
clone size: many
V gene: TRBV5-1
J gene: TRBJ1-1
CDR3 protein: CASSLGTVFEAFF
CDR3 DNA: TGCGCCAGCAGCTTGGGGACAGTCTTTGAAGCTTTCTTT

D gene: NA
clone size: many
V gene: TRBV9
J gene: TRBJ2-1
CDR3 protein: CASSVGAGGYNEQFF
CDR3 DNA: TGTGCCAGCAGCGTAGGGGCAGGTGGTTACAATGAGCAGTTCTTC

D gene: TRBD1
clone size: NA
V gene: TRBV7-9
J gene: TRBJ1-2
CDR3 protein: CASSLAWDRDSNYGYTF
CDR3 DNA: TGTGCCAGCAGCTTAGCGTGGGACAGGGACAGTAACTATGGCTACACCTTC

D gene: TRBD2
clone size: NA
V gene: TRBV10-3
J gene: TRBJ2-1
CDR3 protein: CAISEVSGGPESYNEQFF
CDR3 DNA: TGTGCCATCAGTGAGGTTAGCGGGGGGCCCGAATCCTACAACGAGCAGTTCTTC

D gene: NA
clone size: few
V gene: TRBV19
J gene: TRBJ1-2
CDR3 protein: CASSLEAYPPNYGYTF
CDR3 DNA: TGTGCCAGTAGTTTGGAGGCATACCCTCCTAACTATGGCTACACCTTC

D gene: NA
clone size: many
V gene: TRBV12-3/TRBV12-4
J gene: TRBJ1-1
CDR3 protein: CASSLGVGEAFF
CDR3 DNA: TGTGCCAGCAGTTTAGGGGTTGGTGAAGCTTTCTTT

D gene: NA
clone size: few
V gene: TRBV13
J gene: TRBJ2-1
CDR3 protein: CASSLSPGTQYNEQFF
CDR3 DNA: TGTGCCAGCAGCTTAAGTCCCGGGACGCAATACAATGAGCAGTTCTTC